Shown below are 23 T cell receptor beta chains from a single sample sequenced in a study of memory CD4+ T cells and cytomegalovirus serostatus (dated by TCRdb to the late 2010s). The library was built by means of the immunoSEQ multiplex PCR assay. The table was pulled from immuneACCESS by TCRdb, which kept in-frame rearrangements only. Such tables lose some clones; where checked, under half of the loss comes from unresolved V genes, and the rest has no known cause. The sample profile shows 80,000 or so clones; 75% to 85% of them were found once. Of the sample, approximately 2.8% is held by the ten largest clones. Single viable CD3+CD4+CD8-CD45RO+ cells were sorted as memory CD4+ T cells on a FACSAria II. The sequenced sample was memory CD4+ T cells from blood. The receptors were sampled from an adult in good health and CMV-seropositive.

This chain joins TRBV10-3 and TRBJ2-5; TRBD2 aligns across 8 bases. V lost 3 bases and J lost 4; bases outside the gene matches: 4. Germline V gene sequence: CDR1 ENHRY, CDR2 SYGVKD. The CDR3 is 14 residues long. This CDR3 is CAISDGTSRETQYF. CDR3 coding DNA: TGTGCCATCAGTGACGGGACTAGTAGAGAGACCCAGTACTTC.

This chain uses TRBV28 with TRBJ1-1, with D possibly being TRBD1 (5 bases). The CDR3 spans 13 residues. In germline, CDR1 is MDHEN, CDR2 SYDVKM. V shed 6 bases and J shed 2 bases, with 10 bases lying between them. The CDR3 reads CASRTDLNTEAFF. The CDR3 nucleotides read TGTGCCAGCAGGACAGACCTTAACACTGAAGCTTTCTTT.

V gene TRBV5-3 combines with J gene TRBJ2-3, with 7 bases matching TRBD2. TRBV5-3 is assigned to the ORF class and has an uncertain function. The CDR3 contains 15 residues. With V trimmed by 5 bases and J by 2 bases, 8 bases remained unmatched. DNA for the CDR3: TGTGCCAGAAGGCGTCCCGGGACTAACACAGATACGCAGTATTTT. Translating it yields CARRRPGTNTDTQYF.

The chain uses TRBV29-1 and TRBJ1-2; the D gene is possibly TRBD1 (6 bases). The CDR3 has 10 residues. The V and J ends lost 6 bases and 8 bases respectively, with 10 bases between them. CDR1 and CDR2 from the germline V gene are SQVTM and ANQGSEA. CDR3 amino acids: CSVNREGYTF. CDR3 DNA: TGCAGCGTAAACAGGGAAGGCTACACCTTC.

The chain has TRBV7-2 and TRBJ1-2; a weak D match, TRBD1 (5 bases). The CDR3 consists of 14 residues. The germline V gene encodes CDR1 SGHTA and CDR2 FQGNSA. The V and J ends lost 0 bases and 4 bases respectively, with 9 bases between them. Written as DNA, the CDR3 is TGTGCCAGCAGCTTAGCGGGACCAAGCTATGGCTACACCTTC. Its protein is CASSLAGPSYGYTF.

This clone was counted once. The chain employs TRBV6-6 and TRBJ2-7, with a tentative D call TRBD2 (6 bases). CDR1 and CDR2 from the germline V gene are MNHNY and SVGAGI (reference sequence). The length of the CDR3 is 15 residues. Trimming pared 8 bases from V and 0 bases from J, leaving 17 bases between. CDR3 amino acids: CASYSGQALSYEQYF. CDR3 DNA: TGTGCCAGCTACAGCGGGCAAGCCCTCTCCTACGAGCAGTACTTC.

The rearrangement links TRBV5-1 to TRBJ2-1; D not resolved. V lost 0 bases and J lost 5, with 12 bases in between. This CDR3 has 15 amino acids. Germline V CDR1 and CDR2: SGHRS, YFSETQ. DNA of the CDR3: TGCGCCAGCAGCTTGGGACTCGGAACCGACAATGAGCAGTTCTTC. Translation gives CASSLGLGTDNEQFF.

For this clone: Different DNA sequences within this sample yield the same CDR3. The J gene is TRBJ1-5, the V gene TRBV28; TRBD1 might be the D (5 bases). In germline, CDR1 is MDHEN, CDR2 SYDVKM. Trimming left V 3 bases short and J 2 bases short, with 8 bases between. This CDR3 has 14 residues. The CDR3 DNA is TGTGCCAGCAGTTTGGGGCCACGCAATCAGCCCCAGCATTTT. Its protein product is CASSLGPRNQPQHF.

This sequence joins TRBV7-9 and TRBJ2-7; a weak D match, TRBD2 (5 bases). The CDR3 runs to 18 residues. Trimming took off 0 bases at V and 3 bases at J, with 21 bases between the two ends. Germline CDR1 is SEHNR and CDR2 is FQNEAQ (reference sequence). Here the CDR3 DNA reads TGTGCCAGCAGCTTAGCGCACGGAGGTTTGACTCTTAGCTACGAGCAGTACTTC. Its protein is CASSLAHGGLTLSYEQYF.

CDR3 amino acids: CASSLDRLAGNNEQFF. CDR3 coding DNA: TGTGCCAGCAGCTTAGATCGTCTAGCGGGAAACAATGAGCAGTTCTTC. The chain joins TRBV11-2 to TRBJ2-1; 9 bases match TRBD2. V dropped 0 bases and J dropped 5; count of bases not matched to a gene: 5. This CDR3 contains 16 residues. Germline values: CDR1 SGHAT, CDR2 FQNNGV.

The chain links TRBV5-4 to TRBJ1-2, with D possibly matching TRBD1 (6 bases). CDR3 length: 16 amino acids. CDR1 and CDR2 (germline): SGHNT, YYREEE (reference sequence). V was clipped by 4 bases and J by 5 bases, with 21 bases between them. Written as DNA, the CDR3 is TGTGCCAGCAGCACCCCCCGGGCAGGGGCGGAATATGGCTACACCTTC. Encoded protein: CASSTPRAGAEYGYTF.

This sequence joins TRBV18 and TRBJ1-3; weak D call: TRBD1 (5 bases). CDR1 is KGHSH and CDR2 is LQKENI in the germline V gene. This CDR3 has 16 amino acids. V shed 3 bases and J shed 0 bases, with 12 bases lying between them. Written as DNA, the CDR3 is TGTGCCAGCTCACCTGGGACCGTCCACTCTGGAAACACCATATATTTT. Amino acids: CASSPGTVHSGNTIYF.

V is TRBV30 and J is TRBJ1-3; D is unresolved. Deletions cut 4 bases from V and 4 bases from J, with 8 bases between. Germline V lookup: CDR1 GTSNPN, CDR2 SVGIG (reference sequence). This CDR3 has 12 residues. The CDR3, as DNA: TGTGCCTGGATTACAGTCGGAAACACCATATATTTT. Its protein product is CAWITVGNTIYF.

The chain carries TRBV29-1 and TRBJ2-3; perhaps TRBD1 as D (6 bases). The germline CDR1 and CDR2 sequences are SQVTM and ANQGSEA. The V gene lost 7 bases and the J gene lost 5 bases, with 16 bases spanning the gap. The CDR3 contains 13 residues. CDR3 region: CSGTRGTGDTQYF. DNA for the CDR3: TGCAGCGGGACCAGGGGTACGGGAGATACGCAGTATTTT.

V is TRBV25-1 and J is TRBJ1-6; perhaps TRBD1 as D (6 bases). The CDR3 is made up of 16 amino acids. Trimming removed 4 bases from V and 6 bases from J, with 16 bases in between. CDR1 and CDR2 from the germline V gene are MGHDK and SYGVNS. As DNA, the CDR3 is TGTGCCAGCAGTGCATTGGGGGGGGCTGGTAATTCACCCCTCCACTTT. Encoded protein: CASSALGGAGNSPLHF.

This clone is a singleton in its sample. V usage is TRBV27 and J usage is TRBJ2-1; D gene uncertain. The ends were cut back, 5 bases at V and 0 bases at J, with 14 bases in the middle. CDR3 length: 16 amino acids. Germline V gene data show CDR1 as MNHEY and CDR2 as SMNVEV (reference sequence). Written as DNA, the CDR3 is TGTGCCAGCAGTCTCACACCAGGCAGCTCCTACAATGAGCAGTTCTTC. Translation gives CASSLTPGSSYNEQFF.

The V call is TRBV5-1, the J call TRBJ2-3, with a possible D match to TRBD2 (5 bases). This CDR3 region has 16 residues. Trimming took 4 bases from V and 8 from J, leaving 23 bases between them. CDR1 is SGHRS, CDR2 YFSETQ, per germline. Written as DNA, the CDR3 is TGCGCCAGCAGCCACACGTCGGGCGAAGCCCGGGGTACGCAGTATTTT. Its protein is CASSHTSGEARGTQYF.

J is TRBJ2-2 and V is TRBV30; 9 nucleotides match TRBD1. The germline V gene encodes CDR1 GTSNPN and CDR2 SVGIG (reference sequence). The CDR3 totals 16 residues. V trimming: 1 base; J trimming: 6 bases; junction bases outside the gene matches: 9. CDR3 sequence: CAWSGAGQGFPGELFF. The DNA for the CDR3 is TGTGCCTGGAGTGGAGCCGGACAGGGGTTTCCCGGGGAGCTGTTTTTT.

J is TRBJ2-3 and V is TRBV7-6; D possibly matches TRBD1 or TRBD2 (5 bases each). The CDR3 sequence is 15 residues long. The V and J ends lost 3 bases and 0 bases respectively, with 10 bases between them. CDR1 and CDR2 (germline): SGHVS, FNYEAQ. The CDR3 sequence is CASSLGRPSTDTQYF. CDR3 in DNA: TGTGCCAGCAGCTTGGGACGACCTAGCACAGATACGCAGTATTTT.

The chain has TRBV11-2 and TRBJ1-1, with TRBD1 matching over 8 bases. This CDR3 comprises 13 residues. The junction had 8 bases not matched to a gene; V was cut back by 3 bases and J by 11 bases. The germline V gene encodes CDR1 SGHAT and CDR2 FQNNGV. CDR3: CASSFRTGLNAFF. Here the CDR3 DNA reads TGTGCCAGCAGCTTCCGGACAGGGTTGAATGCTTTCTTT.

The sample holds a few counts of this clone. J is TRBJ2-6 and V is TRBV5-6; 7 nucleotides agree with TRBD1. The CDR3 loop spans 11 amino acids. Germline lookup yields CDR1 SGHDT and CDR2 YYEEEE. V was pared by 4 bases and J by 17 bases, with 6 bases of the junction left unmatched. Written as DNA, the CDR3 is TGTGCCAGCAGCCAGACAGGGTTTTTGACTTTC. Translated, it gives CASSQTGFLTF.

The chain is built from TRBV18 and TRBJ1-5; maybe TRBD1 (6 bases). Trimming removed 3 bases at V and 5 bases at J, with 14 bases between. CDR1 is KGHSH and CDR2 is LQKENI in the germline V gene. This CDR3 spans 15 amino acids. CDR3 DNA sequence: TGTGCCAGCTCACCCGGGGGGGCGGGAGATCAGCCCCAGCATTTT. It yields the protein CASSPGGAGDQPQHF.

This clone was counted a few times. The gene calls are TRBV10-3 and TRBJ1-1; D is unclear. The CDR3 is made up of 13 amino acids. Per the germline V gene, CDR1 is ENHRY and CDR2 is SYGVKD. Trimming removed 6 bases from V and 2 bases from J, with 10 bases in between. The CDR3 sequence is CAISFQRNTEAFF. The CDR3 nucleotides read TGTGCCATCAGCTTCCAGCGAAACACTGAAGCTTTCTTT.